Shown below are 27 T cell receptor beta chains from a single sample sequenced in a study of blood T cell repertoires in COVID-19. Data came from immunoSEQ multiplex PCR; TCRdb stores just in-frame clones and leaves some out. The data show roughly 140,000 clones, about 86% seen once. Sequenced sample: peripheral blood. Receptors were obtained from a human donor in a cohort sampled during active COVID-19.

This chain joins TRBV6-2 or TRBV6-3 and TRBJ1-1; D gene uncertain. V was trimmed by 0 bases and J by 1 base, leaving 9 bases between them. Germline V gene data show CDR1 as MNHEY and CDR2 as SVGEGT. This CDR3 spans 15 amino acids. CDR3 DNA: TGTGCCAGCAGTTACTCGAATCCGGGGAACACTGAAGCTTTCTTT. It yields the protein CASSYSNPGNTEAFF.

CDR3 nucleotides: TGTGCCAGCAGGCCCCAGGGATTCGTCACAGATACGCAGTATTTT. It translates to CASRPQGFVTDTQYF. This rearrangement joins TRBV6-5 to TRBJ2-3; D possibly corresponds to TRBD1 (5 bases). CDR1 is MNHEY, CDR2 SVGAGI, per germline. Trimming left V 6 bases short and J 2 bases short, with 15 bases between. The CDR3 contains 15 residues.

CDR3 loop: CASSLSGQPTNEKLFF. CDR3 coding DNA: TGTGCCAGCTCACTATCAGGACAGCCAACTAATGAAAAACTGTTTTTT. This chain connects TRBV18 to TRBJ1-4, with a weak D call TRBD1 (6 bases). Per germline, CDR1 KGHSH and CDR2 LQKENI. The CDR3 spans 16 residues. Trimming cost V 4 bases and J 0 bases, with 12 bases left between them.

J is TRBJ1-4 and V is TRBV5-1, with 7 bases fitting TRBD1. The CDR3 totals 15 residues. Germline CDR1 is SGHRS and CDR2 is YFSETQ. V lost 1 base to trimming and J lost 7 bases; unmatched junction nucleotides: 7. CDR3 DNA: TGCGCCAGCAGCTTGTTGGAGGGGGCAGGTGAAAAACTGTTTTTT. Translating it yields CASSLLEGAGEKLFF.

V and J are TRBV6-2 or TRBV6-3 and TRBJ1-5; D unclear. CDR1 is MNHEY, CDR2 SVGEGT, per germline. The CDR3 spans 14 residues. V was clipped by 2 bases and J by 7 bases, with 12 bases between them. CDR3 sequence: CASSYDGTRQPQHF. For the CDR3, the DNA is TGTGCCAGCAGTTACGATGGCACCAGGCAGCCCCAGCATTTT.

The chain joins TRBV6-5 to TRBJ1-5, with no clear D. The germline V gene has CDR1 MNHEY and CDR2 SVGAGI. CDR3 length: 15 amino acids. V gave up 7 bases and J gave up 0 bases, with 13 bases separating them. CDR3 loop: CASTVTAYSNQPQHF. The CDR3 DNA reads as TGTGCCAGCACCGTTACAGCTTATAGCAATCAGCCCCAGCATTTT.

The sample holds a few counts of this clone. The rearrangement joins TRBV21-1 to TRBJ2-5; the table's TRBD1 call for D was not verified on the DNA. TRBV21-1 is a known pseudogene. The CDR3 is made up of 14 amino acids. In nucleotides, the CDR3 is TGTGCCAGCAGCAAAGAACAGCTCCAAGAGACCCAGTACTTC. It is translated as CASSKEQLQETQYF.

This sequence joins TRBV15 and TRBJ2-3; D remains unclear. This CDR3 spans 17 amino acids. V lost 0 bases to trimming and J lost 0 bases, with 13 bases between them. Germline V gene lookup returns CDR1 LNHNV and CDR2 YYDKDF (reference sequence). CDR3 loop: CATSRDRNWASTDTQYF. The CDR3 DNA sequence: TGTGCCACCAGCAGAGATCGTAACTGGGCCAGCACAGATACGCAGTATTTT. The variable domain in full, with the rest retrieved from reference TRBV15 and TRBJ2-3, is DAMVIQNPRYQVTQFGKPVTLSCSQTLNHNVMYWYQQKSSQAPKLLFHYYDKDFNNEADTPDNFQSRRPNTSFCFLDIRSPGLGDTAMYLCATSRDRNWASTDTQYFGPGTRLTVL.

The chain links TRBV6-5 to TRBJ2-7, with D tentatively TRBD1 (5 bases). V was pared by 6 bases and J by 2 bases, with 11 bases between. The CDR3 runs to 13 residues. Germline CDR1 is MNHEY and CDR2 is SVGAGI. CDR3 protein: CASSAGFAYEQYF. In DNA, the CDR3 is TGTGCCAGCAGCGCAGGGTTTGCCTACGAGCAGTACTTC.

The rearrangement links TRBV5-5 to TRBJ1-1; D might be TRBD1 (5 bases). With 4 bases removed from V and 1 base from J, the gap between germline ends came to 14 bases. Looked up from germline, CDR1 is SGHKS and CDR2 is YYEKEE (reference sequence). There are 15 residues in the CDR3. The CDR3 is CASSHWRGPNTEAFF. As DNA, the CDR3 is TGTGCCAGCAGCCACTGGAGGGGCCCGAACACTGAAGCTTTCTTT.

V is TRBV7-3 and J is TRBJ2-6; maybe TRBD1 (6 bases). V dropped 1 base and J dropped 2 bases, with 12 bases sitting between them. The CDR3 contains 17 residues. Germline V CDR1 and CDR2: SGHTA, FQGTGA. The CDR3: CASSLNPQGAGANVLTF. As DNA, the CDR3 is TGTGCCAGCAGCTTAAACCCACAGGGTGCTGGGGCCAACGTCCTGACTTTC. The full variable domain, with the rest looked up from reference TRBV7-3 and TRBJ2-6, is GAGVSQTPSNKVTEKGKYVELRCDPISGHTALYWYRQSLGQGPEFLIYFQGTGAADDSGLPNDRFFAVRPEGSVSTLKIQRTERGDSAVYLCASSLNPQGAGANVLTFGAGSRLTVL.

This rearrangement joins TRBV28 to TRBJ1-1, with TRBD1 matching over 9 bases. Per the germline V gene, CDR1 is MDHEN and CDR2 is SYDVKM. With 8 bases clipped from V and 1 base from J, the junction kept 2 bases outside the gene matches. The CDR3 consists of 13 residues. CDR3 bases: TGTGCCAGCCTGGACAGGGGGAACACTGAAGCTTTCTTT. This codes for CASLDRGNTEAFF.

This rearrangement joins TRBV27 to TRBJ1-2, with D possibly being TRBD1 (6 bases). The germline V gene has CDR1 MNHEY and CDR2 SMNVEV (reference sequence). There are 14 residues in the CDR3. V gave up 10 bases and J gave up 7 bases, with 22 bases separating them. The CDR3 DNA follows: TGTGCCACCTCGGCAACCACCGGGACATCTGGCTACACCTTC. Translating gives CATSATTGTSGYTF.

The chain is built from TRBV4-3 and TRBJ2-2; a possible D gene is TRBD2 (5 bases). CDR1 and CDR2 from the germline V gene are LGHNA and YSLEER. CDR3 length: 16 residues. Trimming left V 0 bases short and J 3 bases short, with 11 bases between. The CDR3 spells CASSQDSGFDTGELFF. Written as DNA, the CDR3 is TGCGCCAGCAGCCAAGATTCGGGGTTTGACACCGGGGAGCTGTTTTTT.

The rearrangement uses TRBV2 and TRBJ1-2, with a weak D call TRBD1 (6 bases). The CDR3 contains 13 residues. The germline CDR1 and CDR2 sequences are SNHLY and FYNNEI. Trimming removed 6 bases at V and 5 bases at J, with 13 bases between. In nucleotides, the CDR3 is TGTGCCAGCAGGAGGACAGAGAAGTATGGCTACACCTTC. Translation gives CASRRTEKYGYTF.

The J gene is TRBJ2-7, the V gene TRBV29-1; 9 bases are shared with TRBD1. The CDR3 runs to 13 residues. Germline values: CDR1 SQVTM, CDR2 ANQGSEA. J lost 2 bases, V lost 7 bases, and 6 bases had no gene match. The CDR3 is CSALQGAAYEQYF. In DNA, the CDR3 is TGCAGCGCCTTACAGGGGGCTGCCTACGAGCAGTACTTC.

V usage is TRBV2 and J usage is TRBJ1-1; D not resolved. V gave up 4 bases and J gave up 1 base, with 7 bases separating them. The germline gives CDR1 SNHLY, CDR2 FYNNEI. The CDR3 is 13 residues long. The CDR3 bases are TGTGCCAGCAGTGTGGAGGGGAACACTGAAGCTTTCTTT. Its protein is CASSVEGNTEAFF.

The chain joins TRBV4-1 to TRBJ2-7; D is unclear. Trimming took off 0 bases at V and 1 base at J, with 10 bases between the two ends. Germline V gives CDR1 MGHRA, CDR2 YSYEKL. The CDR3 runs 15 residues. CDR3 sequence reads: CASSQEGSASYEQYF. CDR3 DNA: TGCGCCAGCAGCCAAGAGGGCTCCGCGTCCTACGAGCAGTACTTC.

This clone was recorded once. V is TRBV7-7 and J is TRBJ2-5, with TRBD2 identical over 8 bases. The CDR3 is made up of 16 amino acids. Trimming removed 2 bases from V and 2 bases from J; junction bases left unmatched: 7. Germline V CDR1 and CDR2: SSHAT, FNYEAQ (reference sequence). CDR3 amino acids: CASSLLGGRSQETQYF. The CDR3 DNA follows: TGTGCCAGCAGCTTATTGGGCGGGAGGTCGCAAGAGACCCAGTACTTC.

As DNA, the CDR3 is TGTGCCAGCAGTTACGGGACTAGCGGGAGGAATGAGCAGTTCTTC. This translates into CASSYGTSGRNEQFF. V is TRBV6-5 and J is TRBJ2-1; 15 positions agree with TRBD2. Germline CDR1 reads MNHEY; CDR2 reads SVGAGI. The ends lost 2 bases at V and 7 bases at J; junction bases unmatched: 0. CDR3 length: 15 amino acids.

The CDR3 protein is CAGDRTYGYTF. The CDR3 DNA reads TGTGCCGGAGACAGAACCTATGGCTACACCTTC. The V gene is TRBV19, the J gene TRBJ1-2, with a weak D call TRBD1 (5 bases). Germline-derived CDR1 and CDR2 are LNHDA and SQIVND (reference sequence). CDR3 size: 11 residues. The V end was cut by 11 bases, the J end by 4 bases, with 11 bases between. The variable domain in full, with the rest retrieved from reference TRBV19 and TRBJ1-2, is DGGITQSPKYLFRKEGQNVTLSCEQNLNHDAMYWYRQDPGQGLRLIYYSQIVNDFQKGDIAEGYSVSREKKESFPLTVTSAQKNPTAFYLCAGDRTYGYTFGSGTRLTVV.

The rearrangement joins TRBV19 to TRBJ2-5; the match to TRBD2 covers 10 bases. V lost 4 bases to trimming and J lost 5 bases; unmatched junction nucleotides: 7. The germline CDR1 and CDR2 sequences are LNHDA and SQIVND (reference sequence). This CDR3 spans 15 amino acids. The CDR3 here is CASSTSGSLSETQYF. As DNA, the CDR3 is TGTGCCAGTAGTACTAGCGGGAGTTTATCCGAGACCCAGTACTTC.

The chain carries TRBV9 and TRBJ2-3; D may be TRBD2 (6 bases). The CDR3 totals 14 residues. Trimming took 5 bases from V and 1 from J, leaving 11 bases between them. The germline CDR1 and CDR2 sequences are SGDLS and YYNGEE. The CDR3 DNA follows: TGTGCCAGCAGGAGGGACTTAGGCACAGATACGCAGTATTTT. It yields the protein CASRRDLGTDTQYF.

The chain employs TRBV27 and TRBJ1-2; 9 nucleotides align to TRBD1. V gave up 8 bases and J gave up 8 bases; unmatched junction bases: 9. The CDR3 runs 13 residues. CDR1 is MNHEY and CDR2 is SMNVEV in the germline V gene (reference sequence). The DNA of the CDR3 is TGTGCCAGCCGACTTAACAGGGGGCAAGGCTACACCTTC. It codes for CASRLNRGQGYTF.

The rearrangement links TRBV27 to TRBJ2-6; TRBD2 matches 8 bases. The CDR3 is 17 residues long. After removal of 3 bases from V and 2 bases from J, the junction contained 6 bases not matched to a gene. The germline V gene encodes CDR1 MNHEY and CDR2 SMNVEV (reference sequence). CDR3 in amino acids: CASSLTGRAAGANVLTF. In nucleotides, the CDR3 is TGTGCCAGCAGTTTGACCGGGAGGGCGGCTGGGGCCAACGTCCTGACTTTC. Drawing the rest from reference TRBV27 and TRBJ2-6, the complete variable domain is EAQVTQNPRYLITVTGKKLTVTCSQNMNHEYMSWYRQDPGLGLRQIYYSMNVEVTDKGDVPEGYKVSRKEKRNFPLILESPSPNQTSLYFCASSLTGRAAGANVLTFGAGSRLTVL.

This clone was counted a few times. The chain recombines TRBV3-1 (or the pseudogene TRBV3-2) with TRBJ2-3; TRBD2 agrees at 10 bases. This CDR3 region has 14 residues. Germline CDR1 reads LGHDT; CDR2 reads YNNKEL (reference sequence). The V segment lost 6 bases and the J segment 8 bases; nucleotides outside the gene matches: 8. The CDR3 DNA reads as TGTGCCAGCAGGGGCACTAGCGGGAAGGCTACGCAGTATTTT. Residues: CASRGTSGKATQYF.

This sequence joins TRBV10-3 and TRBJ2-7; 10 bases line up with TRBD2. V lost 5 bases and J lost 3; bases outside the gene matches: 16. Looked up from germline, CDR1 is ENHRY and CDR2 is SYGVKD. The length of the CDR3 is 18 residues. CDR3 sequence (DNA): TGTGCCATCAGTAACCTGGATTCGAGCGGGAGGGCTGGCTACGAGCAGTACTTC. It codes for CAISNLDSSGRAGYEQYF.